One T cell receptor beta chain is described in this entry. The data were taken from a study of blood T cell repertoires in COVID-19. Study-wide background: Donors in the United States, Italy and Spain gave samples during acute or convalescent COVID-19.

The table came from immunoSEQ multiplex PCR; TCRdb's copy has only in-frame clones and leaves some out. The sample has some 220,000 clones; 86% are singletons. Which cohort a participant joined came from the clinical history participants gave. In germline, CDR1 is SEHNR, CDR2 FQNEAQ (reference sequence). This CDR3 has 15 residues. V was clipped by 8 bases and J by 0 bases, with 16 bases between them. The chain has TRBV7-9 and TRBJ2-5; tentative D call: TRBD1 (5 bases). Sequencing was done on a sample of PBMCs or T cells enriched from blood (not recorded which). This clonotype was obtained from a woman aged 40 to 50 with acute COVID-19. CDR3 nucleotides: TGTGCCAGCTCGGAGAATGGGGCGGACCAAGAGACCCAGTACTTC. Its protein is CASSENGADQETQYF.